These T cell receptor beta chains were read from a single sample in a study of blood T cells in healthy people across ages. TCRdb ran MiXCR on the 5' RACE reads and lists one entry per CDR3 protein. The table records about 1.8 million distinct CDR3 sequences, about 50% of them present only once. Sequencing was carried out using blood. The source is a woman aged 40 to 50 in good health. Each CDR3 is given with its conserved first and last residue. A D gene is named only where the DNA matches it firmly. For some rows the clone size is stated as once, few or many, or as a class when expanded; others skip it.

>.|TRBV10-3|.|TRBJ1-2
CAISGGQAPVNGYTF
TGTGCCATCAGTGGCGGTCAGGCGCCTGTTAATGGCTACACCTTC
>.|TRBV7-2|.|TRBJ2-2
CASSLLVSTKTGELFF
TGTGCCAGCAGCTTATTGGTCTCCACAAAAACCGGGGAGCTGTTTTTT
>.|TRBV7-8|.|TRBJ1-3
CASSLRGTELGNTIYF
TGTGCCAGCAGCTTAAGGGGTACGGAGCTCGGAAACACCATATATTTT
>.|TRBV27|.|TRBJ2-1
CVSSDGSSYIEQFF
TGTGTCAGTTCGGACGGGAGCTCCTACATTGAGCAGTTCTTC
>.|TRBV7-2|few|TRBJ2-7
CASSFNYYEQYF
TGTGCCAGCAGCTTCAATTACTACGAGCAGTACTTC
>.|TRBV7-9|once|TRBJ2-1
CASSSFLWRTSSYNEQFF
TGTGCCAGCAGCTCTTTTTTATGGCGAACGAGCTCCTACAATGAGCAGTTCTTC
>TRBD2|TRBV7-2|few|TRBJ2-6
CASSFRLAGTGANVLTF
TGTGCCAGCAGCTTCAGACTAGCGGGGACTGGGGCCAACGTCCTGACTTTC
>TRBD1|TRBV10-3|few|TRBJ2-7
CAISRGGTGLGEQYF
TGTGCCATCAGTCGAGGGGGGACAGGGCTCGGCGAGCAGTACTTC
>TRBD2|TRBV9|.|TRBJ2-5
CASSSRTGGARVETQYF
TGTGCCAGCAGCTCAAGAACCGGGGGGGCCCGTGTAGAGACCCAGTACTTC
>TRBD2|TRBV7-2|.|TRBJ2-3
CASSLASRGGTDTQYF
TGTGCCAGCAGCTTAGCGTCCCGGGGAGGGACAGATACGCAGTATTTT
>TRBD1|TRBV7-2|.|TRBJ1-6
CASSSAPGQGTSSYNSPLHF
TGTGCCAGCAGCTCGGCGCCGGGACAGGGGACAAGCTCCTATAATTCGCCCCTCCACTTT
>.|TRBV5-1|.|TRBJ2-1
CVSSLDRGAGEQFF
TGCGTCAGCAGCTTGGATCGGGGGGCAGGGGAGCAGTTCTTC
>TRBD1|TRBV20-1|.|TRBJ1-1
CSARQGALGNTEAFF
TGCAGTGCCCGACAGGGGGCCCTGGGGAACACTGAAGCTTTCTTT
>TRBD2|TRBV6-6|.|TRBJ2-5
CASSFLDGGAGETQYF
TGTGCCAGCAGTTTTCTGGACGGGGGGGCCGGAGAGACCCAGTACTTC
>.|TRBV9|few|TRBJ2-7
CASSVFTEQYF
TGTGCCAGCAGCGTATTTACGGAGCAGTACTTC
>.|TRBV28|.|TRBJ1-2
CASSLIGQGGYGYTF
TGTGCCAGCAGTTTAATAGGCCAGGGCGGCTATGGCTACACCTTC
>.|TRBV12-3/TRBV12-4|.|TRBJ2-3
CASSFYRVQDTQYF
TGTGCCAGCAGTTTTTACAGGGTTCAAGATACGCAGTATTTT
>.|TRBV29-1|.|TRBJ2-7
CSVGFIESSYEQYF
TGCAGCGTTGGGTTTATCGAGAGCTCCTACGAGCAGTACTTC
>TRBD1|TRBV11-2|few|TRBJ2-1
CASSSQPGQGNEQFF
TGTGCCAGCAGCTCACAGCCGGGACAGGGTAATGAGCAGTTCTTC
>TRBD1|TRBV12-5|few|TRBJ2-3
CASAARQGRFFYHTQYF
TGTGCTAGTGCCGCTCGACAGGGACGATTCTTCTATCATACGCAGTATTTT
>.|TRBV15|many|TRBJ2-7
CATSSGWAYEQYF
TGTGCCACCAGCTCCGGTTGGGCCTACGAGCAGTACTTC
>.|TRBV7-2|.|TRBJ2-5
CASSPYQTPVETQYF
TGTGCCAGCAGCCCATACCAGACCCCCGTGGAGACCCAGTACTTC
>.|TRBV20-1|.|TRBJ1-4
CSARATSFGTTNEKLFF
TGCAGTGCTAGAGCTACTTCGTTCGGGACAACTAATGAAAAACTGTTTTTT
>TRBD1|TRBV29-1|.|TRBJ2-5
CSVEDRTGGLKTQYF
TGCAGCGTTGAAGATCGGACAGGGGGCTTAAAGACCCAGTACTTC
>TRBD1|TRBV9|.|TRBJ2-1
CASSGRQGSSYNEQFF
TGTGCCAGCAGCGGCCGACAGGGGAGCTCCTACAATGAGCAGTTCTTC
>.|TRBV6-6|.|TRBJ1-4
CASSLSEGNEKLFF
TGTGCCAGCAGTCTGAGCGAGGGGAATGAAAAACTGTTTTTT
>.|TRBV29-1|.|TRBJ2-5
CSFPGGTGQYF
TGCAGCTTCCCGGGGGGGACAGGCCAGTACTTC
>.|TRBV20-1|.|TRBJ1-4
CSAQTASNEKLFF
TGCAGTGCTCAGACAGCGTCTAATGAAAAACTGTTTTTT
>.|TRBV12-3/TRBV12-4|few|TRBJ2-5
CASSPLGPKETQYF
TGTGCCAGCAGTCCACTCGGTCCCAAAGAGACCCAGTACTTC
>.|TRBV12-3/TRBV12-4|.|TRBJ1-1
CASSLSVGTEAFF
TGTGCCAGCAGTTTAAGCGTGGGCACTGAAGCTTTCTTT
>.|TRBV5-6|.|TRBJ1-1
CASSMRTEGGEAFF
TGTGCCAGCAGCATGCGGACAGAGGGGGGTGAAGCTTTCTTT
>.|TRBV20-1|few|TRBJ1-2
CSAATEGGVNGYTF
TGCAGTGCCGCCACCGAAGGGGGTGTTAATGGCTACACCTTC
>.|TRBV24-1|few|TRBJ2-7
CATSPGLRGEQYF
TGTGCCACCAGCCCCGGGCTAAGGGGCGAGCAGTACTTC
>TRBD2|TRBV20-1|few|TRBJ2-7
CSATGTSGTHEQYF
TGCAGTGCAACCGGGACTAGCGGCACCCACGAGCAGTACTTC